The 6 T cell receptor beta chains listed next were all sequenced from one sample in a study of identical twins. TCRdb independently ran MiXCR on the 5' RACE reads; one entry per CDR3 protein. The sample lists 550,000 to 700,000 distinct CDR3 sequences, around 20% occurring once. A further study also used this sample, focusing on T cells expressing NK-cell markers.

Sequencing was performed on PBMCs. Source of these receptors: a woman aged 18-29 years in good health.

This sequence joins TRBV20-1 and TRBJ2-7; D is uncertain. Germline lookup yields CDR1 DFQATT and CDR2 SNEGSKA (reference sequence). The V gene lost 3 bases and the J gene lost 1 base, with 7 bases spanning the gap. The CDR3 is made up of 12 amino acids. CDR3 bases: TGCAGTGCTAGTCCAGAGTCCTACGAGCAGTACTTC. Translation gives CSASPESYEQYF.

This clonotype was found a few times. The chain combines TRBV20-1 with TRBJ1-2; D uncertain. From germline, CDR1 is DFQATT and CDR2 SNEGSKA (reference sequence). The CDR3 sequence is 17 residues long. Trimming took 1 base from V and 5 from J, leaving 23 bases between them. The CDR3 nucleotides are TGCAGTGCTAGAGCCCCTAGAAATATTTCACGCGTATATGGCTACACCTTC. Translation: CSARAPRNISRVYGYTF.

The chain recombines TRBV27 with TRBJ1-2; TRBD1 might be the D (6 bases). Looked up from germline, CDR1 is MNHEY and CDR2 is SMNVEV (reference sequence). CDR3 length equals 15 residues. V lost 4 bases and J lost 0, with 12 bases in between. The DNA for the CDR3 is TGTGCCAGCAGTTCCGCAGGGGTGGCTAACTATGGCTACACCTTC. This encodes CASSSAGVANYGYTF.

This clonotype was seen repeatedly, ten times or more. V is TRBV12-3 or TRBV12-4 and J is TRBJ1-6, with a weak D call TRBD1 (5 bases). V dropped 3 bases and J dropped 7 bases, with 10 bases sitting between them. This CDR3 comprises 14 residues. In DNA, the CDR3 is TGTGCCAGCAGTTTTCGGGAGGGGAATTCACCCCTCCACTTT. It yields the protein CASSFREGNSPLHF.

The chain recombines TRBV29-1 with TRBJ2-1; tentative D call: TRBD1 (5 bases). The length of the CDR3 is 13 residues. Looked up from germline, CDR1 is SQVTM and CDR2 is ANQGSEA. DNA for the CDR3: TGCAGTGGTTCAGGCGACAGATACAATGAGCAGTTCTTC. This codes for CSGSGDRYNEQFF.

This rearrangement joins TRBV25-1 to TRBJ2-1; 8 bases fit TRBD1. Germline trimming cut 6 bases from V and 6 bases from J; bases unmatched to any gene: 16. This CDR3 contains 17 residues. CDR1 is MGHDK and CDR2 is SYGVNS in the germline V gene. Here the CDR3 DNA reads TGTGCCAGCAGCCCTTTCCCGGGACAGGACCCTTCCAATGAGCAGTTCTTC. It translates to CASSPFPGQDPSNEQFF.